This entry is about one TCR beta chain. This sample stems from a study of cytomegalovirus exposure and HLA in healthy donors. The PCR had 60 Vbeta and 13 Jbeta primers. Sequenced by immunoSEQ multiplex PCR; TCRdb stores in-frame clones only, minus some. The sample holds 140,000 or so clones; over 75% are singletons and the top ten take under 3.5%. V was shortened by 3 bases and J by 3 bases, with 17 bases between the two germline ends. The CDR3 spans 16 residues. CDR1 is GTSNPN and CDR2 is SVGIG in the germline V gene (reference sequence). The clonotype comes from a woman aged 25 to 45 in good health and CMV-seronegative. Sequencing was done on a sample of PBMCs. The rearrangement uses TRBV30 and TRBJ1-4; D might be TRBD1 (6 bases). CDR3 in amino acids: CAWSGMGDTSNEKLFF. As DNA, the CDR3 is TGTGCCTGGAGCGGCATGGGGGACACGTCTAATGAAAAACTGTTTTTT.